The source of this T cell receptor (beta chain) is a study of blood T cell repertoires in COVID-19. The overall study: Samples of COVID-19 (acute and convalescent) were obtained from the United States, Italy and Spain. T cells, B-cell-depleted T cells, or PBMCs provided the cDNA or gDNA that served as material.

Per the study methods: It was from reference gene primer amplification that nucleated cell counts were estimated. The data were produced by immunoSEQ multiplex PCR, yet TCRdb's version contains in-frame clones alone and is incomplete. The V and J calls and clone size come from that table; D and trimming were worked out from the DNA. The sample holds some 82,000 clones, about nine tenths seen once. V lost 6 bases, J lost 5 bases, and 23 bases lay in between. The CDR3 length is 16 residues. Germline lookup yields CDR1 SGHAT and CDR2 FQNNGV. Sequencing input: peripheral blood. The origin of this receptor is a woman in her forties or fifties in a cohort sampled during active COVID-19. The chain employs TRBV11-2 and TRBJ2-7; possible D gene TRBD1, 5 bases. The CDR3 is CASRLRIGARDDEQYF. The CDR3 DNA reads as TGTGCCAGCAGATTAAGAATAGGGGCCAGGGATGACGAGCAGTACTTC.